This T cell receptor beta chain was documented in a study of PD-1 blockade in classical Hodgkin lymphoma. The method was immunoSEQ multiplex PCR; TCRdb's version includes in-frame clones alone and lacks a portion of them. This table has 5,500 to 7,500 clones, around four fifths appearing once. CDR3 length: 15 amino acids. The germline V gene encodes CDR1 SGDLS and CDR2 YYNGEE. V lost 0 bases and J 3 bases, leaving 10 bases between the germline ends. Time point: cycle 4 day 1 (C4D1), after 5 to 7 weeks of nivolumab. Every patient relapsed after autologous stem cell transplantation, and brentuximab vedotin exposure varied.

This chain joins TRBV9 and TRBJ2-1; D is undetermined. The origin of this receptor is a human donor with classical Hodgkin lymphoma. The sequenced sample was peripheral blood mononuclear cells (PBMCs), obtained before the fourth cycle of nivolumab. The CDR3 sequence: CASSVGPAFYNEQFF. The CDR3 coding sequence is TGTGCCAGCAGCGTAGGGCCAGCATTCTACAATGAGCAGTTCTTC.